This is a list of T cell receptor beta chains from one sample in a study of T cell repertoires in cytomegalovirus infection. Their target antigens are unknown. TCRdb analysed the reads with MiXCR anew, one entry per CDR3 protein. The repertoire consists of roughly 860,000 distinct CDR3 sequences, with around a third occurring once and the leading ten covering 9.5% to 15%. Here the sequenced sample was cultured CD8+ T cells from PBMCs, taken from culture after CMV antigen stimulation. The receptors here all came from a human donor in good health (CMV status not recorded). Some clones in this sample may be carry-over from other donors' samples. The conserved cysteine and the conserved F or W are not part of the CDR3 here.

TRBV27,TRBJ1-1,ATRQENTEAF
TRBV9,TRBJ2-5,ASSVEAGGRETQY
TRBV15,TRBJ2-1,ATVASSYNEQF
TRBV10-3,TRBJ1-1,AIRLGDRSMATEAF
TRBV14,TRBJ2-1,ASSQDLGQQLNYNEQF
TRBV11-1,TRBJ2-7,ASSFSDYRYEQY
TRBV10-2,TRBJ2-1,ASSESIAGYSYNEQF
TRBV5-6,TRBJ1-1,ASSLAWTEAF
TRBV6-5,TRBJ1-3,ASSYGTVGNTIY
TRBV19,TRBJ2-1,ASSIDTGNPYNEQF
TRBV6-5,TRBJ2-4,ASSYSRGAKNIQY
TRBV18,TRBJ2-3,ASSLSETSLLDTQY
TRBV14,TRBJ2-5,ASSPVNRSKETQY
TRBV5-6,TRBJ2-7,ASSSTGPIFSYEQY
TRBV6-2/TRBV6-3,TRBJ1-5,ASSTRLQQPQH
TRBV6-1,TRBJ2-5,ASSEDRKQETQY
TRBV20-1,TRBJ1-1,SARERQRNTEAF
TRBV27,TRBJ1-2,ASSLRGRGNGYT
TRBV7-7,TRBJ1-3,ASSLGNRQGPGNTIY
TRBV6-5,TRBJ1-3,ASSYSRGGGSGNTIY
TRBV7-9,TRBJ1-2,ASSPGPNRGYT
TRBV7-6,TRBJ2-1,ASSLTDNEQF
TRBV7-9,TRBJ2-1,ASSARGRNEQF
TRBV7-9,TRBJ2-7,ASSPGGGDLN
TRBV7-9,TRBJ2-1,ASSQLAGGRNEQF
TRBV29-1,TRBJ1-1,SVDKNTEAF
TRBV9,TRBJ2-1,ASSVVENNEQF
TRBV7-6,TRBJ2-7,ASSLINNYEQY
TRBV7-2,TRBJ2-1,ASSLEEFNEQF
TRBV19,TRBJ2-1,ATLAGGLYNEQF
TRBV7-9,TRBJ1-4,ASSSQWTGGVDEKLF
TRBV12-3/TRBV12-4,TRBJ1-1,ASSPWTQGTEAF
TRBV28,TRBJ2-5,ASSFIGDREDQETQY
TRBV2,TRBJ2-3,ASSEWGGPDTQY
TRBV14,TRBJ1-1,AIVDQNTEAF
TRBV7-9,TRBJ2-2,ASSSRERQKNTGELF
TRBV28,TRBJ1-2,ASSFGQAGYGYT
TRBV29-1,TRBJ2-1,SVERGGNEQF
TRBV7-2,TRBJ2-5,ASSFGTSVGETQY
TRBV19,TRBJ2-2,ASSIDRGFGELF
TRBV6-1,TRBJ1-2,ASSQFRTERDYGYT
TRBV7-3,TRBJ2-1,ASSLTSGGQYNEQF
TRBV4-1,TRBJ2-3,ASSQDLRGADTQY
TRBV27,TRBJ2-4,ASTPSGEGAKNIQY
TRBV7-2,TRBJ2-3,ASSPGTSGVIANTQY
TRBV14,TRBJ2-5,ASSQEGGSGETQY
TRBV27,TRBJ1-2,ASSPSTGEYSFGYT
TRBV7-6,TRBJ1-4,TSSPDRVEEKLF
TRBV6-1,TRBJ1-2,ASRIWGTGDYGYT
TRBV7-6,TRBJ2-3,ASSFAGTSGTDTQY
TRBV4-3,TRBJ2-1,ASSHGTDTYNEQF
TRBV7-2,TRBJ2-1,ASSLPSGGPPYNEQF
TRBV5-5,TRBJ1-1,ASSLVPGGLTEAF
TRBV19,TRBJ2-2,ASSITGQGRELF
TRBV12-3/TRBV12-4,TRBJ1-1,TSSFKLQNTEAF